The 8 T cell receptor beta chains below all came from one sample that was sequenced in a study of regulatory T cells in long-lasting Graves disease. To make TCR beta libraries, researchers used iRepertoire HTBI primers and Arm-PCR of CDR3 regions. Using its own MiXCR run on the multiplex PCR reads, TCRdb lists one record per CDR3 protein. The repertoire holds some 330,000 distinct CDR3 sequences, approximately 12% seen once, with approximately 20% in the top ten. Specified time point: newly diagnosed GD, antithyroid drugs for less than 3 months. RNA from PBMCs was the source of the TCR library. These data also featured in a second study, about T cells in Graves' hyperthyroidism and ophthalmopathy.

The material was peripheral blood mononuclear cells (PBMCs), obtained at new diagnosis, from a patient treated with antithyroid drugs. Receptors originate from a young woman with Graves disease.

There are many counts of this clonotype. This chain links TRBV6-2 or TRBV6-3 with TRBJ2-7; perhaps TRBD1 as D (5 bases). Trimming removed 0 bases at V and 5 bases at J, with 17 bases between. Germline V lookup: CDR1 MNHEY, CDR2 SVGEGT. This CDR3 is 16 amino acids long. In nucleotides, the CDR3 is TGTGCCAGCAGTTACTCGAGACCCTCCAGGGCGAACGAGCAGTACTTC. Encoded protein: CASSYSRPSRANEQYF.

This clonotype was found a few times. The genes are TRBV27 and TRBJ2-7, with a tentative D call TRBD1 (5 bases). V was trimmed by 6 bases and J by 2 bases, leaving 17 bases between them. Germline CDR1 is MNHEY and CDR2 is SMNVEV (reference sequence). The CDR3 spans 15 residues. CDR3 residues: CASRPQEYYAYEQYF. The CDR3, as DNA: TGTGCCAGCAGGCCACAGGAATACTATGCCTACGAGCAGTACTTC.

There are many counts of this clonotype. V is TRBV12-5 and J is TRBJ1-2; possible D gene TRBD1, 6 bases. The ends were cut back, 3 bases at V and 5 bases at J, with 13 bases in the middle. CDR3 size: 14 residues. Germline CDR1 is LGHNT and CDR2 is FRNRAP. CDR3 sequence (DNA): TGTGCTAGTGGTTTTCCGGGACAAGATTATGGCTACACCTTC. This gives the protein CASGFPGQDYGYTF.

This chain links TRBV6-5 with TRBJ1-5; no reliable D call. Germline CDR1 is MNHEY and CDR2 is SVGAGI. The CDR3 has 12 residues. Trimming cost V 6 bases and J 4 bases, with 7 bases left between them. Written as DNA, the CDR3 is TGTGCCAGCAGCTACAATAATCAGCCCCAGCATTTT. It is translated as CASSYNNQPQHF.

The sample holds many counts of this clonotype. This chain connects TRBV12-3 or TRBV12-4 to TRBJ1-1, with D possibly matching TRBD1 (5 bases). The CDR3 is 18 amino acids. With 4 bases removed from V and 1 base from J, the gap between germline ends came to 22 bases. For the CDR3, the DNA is TGTGCCAGCAGTTGGGGGATAGTTTATCAGGTTGAGAACACTGAAGCTTTCTTT. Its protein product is CASSWGIVYQVENTEAFF.

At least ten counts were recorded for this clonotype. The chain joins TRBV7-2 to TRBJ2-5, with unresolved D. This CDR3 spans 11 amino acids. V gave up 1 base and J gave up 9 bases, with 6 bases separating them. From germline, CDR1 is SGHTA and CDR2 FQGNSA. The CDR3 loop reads CASSLGRAQYF. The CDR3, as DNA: TGTGCCAGCAGCTTAGGACGGGCCCAGTACTTC.

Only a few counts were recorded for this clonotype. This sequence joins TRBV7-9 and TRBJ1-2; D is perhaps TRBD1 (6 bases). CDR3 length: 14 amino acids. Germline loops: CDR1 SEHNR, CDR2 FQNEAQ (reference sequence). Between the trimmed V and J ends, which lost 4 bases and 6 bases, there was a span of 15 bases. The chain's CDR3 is CASSSPGGADGYTF. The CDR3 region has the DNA TGTGCCAGCAGCTCCCCGGGGGGCGCGGATGGCTACACCTTC.

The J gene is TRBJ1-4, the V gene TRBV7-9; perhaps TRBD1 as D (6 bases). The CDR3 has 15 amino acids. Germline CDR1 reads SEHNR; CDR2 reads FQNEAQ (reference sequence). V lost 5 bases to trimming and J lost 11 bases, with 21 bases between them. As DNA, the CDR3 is TGTGCCAGCAGCCCCACAGACCAGTCAGGGGAGAAACTGTTTTTT. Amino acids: CASSPTDQSGEKLFF. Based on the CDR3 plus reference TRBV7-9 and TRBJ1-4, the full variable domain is DTGVSQNPRHKITKRGQNVTFRCDPISEHNRLYWYRQTLGQGPEFLTYFQNEAQLEKSRLLSDRFSAERPKGSFSTLEIQRTEQGDSAMYLCASSPTDQSGEKLFFGSGTQLSVL.